Each of the 24 T cell receptor beta chains below was sequenced from the same sample in a study of blood T cell repertoires in COVID-19. Sequencing was performed with immunoSEQ multiplex PCR; in TCRdb, only in-frame clones are kept and a portion is missing. The data show a few hundred thousand clones, about 87% seen once. Sequencing input: PBMCs or T cells enriched from blood (not recorded which). These receptors came from a man aged 25 to 45 who had recovered from COVID-19.

The chain uses TRBV6-6 and TRBJ1-3, with a tentative D call TRBD1 (5 bases). Germline CDR1 MNHNY, CDR2 SVGAGI (reference sequence). The CDR3 extends over 14 amino acids. With 2 bases removed from V and 0 bases from J, the gap between germline ends came to 5 bases. As DNA, the CDR3 is TGTGCCAGCAGTTACGGACACTCTGGAAACACCATATATTTT. Encoded protein: CASSYGHSGNTIYF.

V and J are TRBV5-1 and TRBJ1-1, with a tentative D call TRBD1 (6 bases). This CDR3 has 13 amino acids. Germline V CDR1 and CDR2: SGHRS, YFSETQ. Trimming took off 0 bases at V and 4 bases at J, with 7 bases between the two ends. The CDR3 region is CASSLAGATEAFF. The CDR3 region has the DNA TGCGCCAGCAGCTTGGCAGGGGCCACTGAAGCTTTCTTT.

Comments on this clone: The same CDR3 can be traced to other DNA sequences in this sample. J is TRBJ2-7 and V is TRBV7-6; D possibly corresponds to TRBD1 (7 bases). CDR1 SGHVS and CDR2 FNYEAQ come from the germline V gene. The V end was cut by 1 base, the J end by 3 bases, with 10 bases between. This CDR3 contains 14 residues. CDR3 sequence: CASSLGQGGYEQYF. In DNA, the CDR3 is TGTGCCAGCAGCTTAGGACAGGGAGGCTACGAGCAGTACTTC.

V and J are TRBV20-1 and TRBJ1-6; D uncertain. CDR3 size: 13 residues. The ends were cut back, 3 bases at V and 4 bases at J, with 7 bases in the middle. Looked up from germline, CDR1 is DFQATT and CDR2 is SNEGSKA (reference sequence). The CDR3 nucleotides read TGCAGTGCTAGTGGTCAGTATAATTCACCCCTCCACTTT. Protein sequence: CSASGQYNSPLHF.

This chain joins TRBV2 and TRBJ2-7; 7 bases map to TRBD1. CDR3 size: 13 residues. With 5 bases clipped from V and 2 bases from J, the junction kept 3 bases outside the gene matches. CDR1 and CDR2 from the germline V gene are SNHLY and FYNNEI. The chain's CDR3 is CASSRQGTYEQYF. The CDR3 nucleotides read TGTGCCAGCAGTAGACAGGGCACCTACGAGCAGTACTTC.

The CDR3 protein is CASRRDTGELFF. CDR3 nucleotides: TGTGCCAGTAGACGGGACACCGGGGAGCTGTTTTTT. The chain combines TRBV12-3 or TRBV12-4 with TRBJ2-2; no reliable D call. There are 12 residues in the CDR3. Trimming left V 9 bases short and J 3 bases short, with 8 bases between.

The J gene is TRBJ2-7, the V gene TRBV13, with 10 bases identical to TRBD2. With V trimmed by 5 bases and J by 2 bases, 6 bases remained unmatched. The CDR3 consists of 15 residues. Germline V gene data show CDR1 as PRHDT and CDR2 as FYEKMQ (reference sequence). CDR3 DNA: TGTGCCAGCAGCGTTGGACTAGCGGCCGCCTACGAGCAGTACTTC. It yields the protein CASSVGLAAAYEQYF.

The chain joins TRBV13 to TRBJ2-7; tentatively, D is TRBD1 (5 bases). Germline values: CDR1 PRHDT, CDR2 FYEKMQ (reference sequence). V was trimmed by 4 bases and J by 5 bases, leaving 15 bases between them. The CDR3 runs 14 residues. The CDR3 DNA is TGTGCCAGCAGCTCCCGGCAGGGTCTCCACGAGCAGTACTTC. Its translation: CASSSRQGLHEQYF.

The chain joins TRBV27 to TRBJ2-7; a possible D gene is TRBD1 (6 bases). The V and J ends lost 6 bases and 2 bases respectively, with 14 bases between them. The CDR3 runs 14 residues. Germline V gene sequence: CDR1 MNHEY, CDR2 SMNVEV (reference sequence). In DNA form, the CDR3 reads TGTGCCAGCAGGGTAACAGGGTTGACCTACGAGCAGTACTTC. It encodes CASRVTGLTYEQYF.

J is TRBJ1-2 and V is TRBV20-1; D ambiguous. Trimming took 3 bases from V and 2 from J, leaving 19 bases between them. Germline V gene sequence: CDR1 DFQATT, CDR2 SNEGSKA (reference sequence). This CDR3 contains 16 residues. CDR3 sequence: CSASLAQAEFNYGYTF. CDR3 sequence (DNA): TGCAGTGCTAGTCTAGCGCAGGCCGAATTCAACTATGGCTACACCTTC.

This clone was recorded once. The chain uses TRBV3-1 (or the pseudogene TRBV3-2) and TRBJ2-3; a possible D gene is TRBD2 (5 bases). Germline V CDR1 and CDR2: LGHDT, YNNKEL (reference sequence). The CDR3 has 16 amino acids. Between the trimmed V and J ends, which lost 1 base and 4 bases, there was a span of 15 bases. The CDR3 loop is CASSQGTRRLSDTQYF. DNA of the CDR3: TGTGCCAGCAGCCAAGGGACTCGGCGGCTATCAGATACGCAGTATTTT.

The chain is built from TRBV11-2 and TRBJ1-2; D possibly corresponds to TRBD1 (5 bases). CDR1 is SGHAT and CDR2 is FQNNGV in the germline V gene. The V end lost 1 base, the J end lost 4 bases, and 7 bases lay between the germline ends. The CDR3 is 13 amino acids. The CDR3 region is CASSLGQLYGYTF. The DNA for the CDR3 is TGTGCCAGCAGCTTAGGACAGCTCTATGGCTACACCTTC.

The rearrangement uses TRBV2 and TRBJ1-1; D is undetermined. The germline V gene encodes CDR1 SNHLY and CDR2 FYNNEI. This CDR3 contains 12 residues. Trimming cost V 7 bases and J 4 bases, with 10 bases left between them. The CDR3 loop reads CASMGDFTEAFF. The CDR3 coding sequence is TGTGCCAGCATGGGAGACTTCACTGAAGCTTTCTTT. Combining the CDR3 with reference TRBV2 and TRBJ1-1 gives the whole variable domain EPEVTQTPSHQVTQMGQEVILRCVPISNHLYFYWYRQILGQKVEFLVSFYNNEISEKSEIFDDQFSVERPDGSNFTLKIRSTKLEDSAMYFCASMGDFTEAFFGQGTRLTVV.

The chain recombines TRBV24-1 with TRBJ2-3, with D possibly being TRBD1 (6 bases). The CDR3 covers 16 residues. CDR1 and CDR2 (germline): KGHDR, SFDVKD. The V end was cut by 6 bases, the J end by 4 bases, with 19 bases between. The chain's CDR3 is CATSLAGSEGADTQYF. CDR3 nucleotides: TGTGCCACCAGTTTGGCCGGCAGCGAGGGGGCAGATACGCAGTATTTT.

CDR3 nucleotide sequence: TGTGCCAGCAGTCAAGGAGGGACGGGCGGGGAGCTGTTTTTT. Translation gives CASSQGGTGGELFF. The chain employs TRBV7-2 and TRBJ2-2; D might be TRBD2 (6 bases). Trimming stripped 6 bases from V and 7 bases from J, with 15 bases between. The CDR3 length is 14 residues. In germline, CDR1 is SGHTA, CDR2 FQGNSA.

J is TRBJ2-2 and V is TRBV7-9; D gene ambiguous. Trimming pared 7 bases from V and 3 bases from J, leaving 15 bases between. Germline CDR1 is SEHNR and CDR2 is FQNEAQ (reference sequence). This CDR3 is 15 amino acids long. The CDR3 sequence: CASNPSRMDTGELFF. The DNA of the CDR3 is TGTGCCAGCAACCCTTCCAGGATGGACACCGGGGAGCTGTTTTTT.

This chain uses TRBV9 with TRBJ2-1, with a possible D match to TRBD1 (6 bases). The V and J ends lost 7 bases and 9 bases respectively, with 17 bases between them. Germline CDR1 reads SGDLS; CDR2 reads YYNGEE. This CDR3 contains 13 residues. The DNA for the CDR3 is TGTGCCAGCGGCCAGGGGAGAATATCTGAGCAGTTCTTC. Its protein is CASGQGRISEQFF. Filled out from reference TRBV9 and TRBJ2-1, the complete variable domain reads DSGVTQTPKHLITATGQRVTLRCSPRSGDLSVYWYQQSLDQGLQFLIQYYNGEERAKGNILERFSAQQFPDLHSELNLSSLELGDSALYFCASGQGRISEQFFGPGTRLTVL.

The gene calls are TRBV11-3 and TRBJ2-3; 10 nucleotides align to TRBD1. This CDR3 has 16 amino acids. Per the germline V gene, CDR1 is SGHNT and CDR2 is YENEEA. V trimming: 5 bases; J trimming: 3 bases; junction bases outside the gene matches: 8. The CDR3 is CASSRRPGQGTDTQYF. For the CDR3, the DNA is TGTGCCAGCAGCCGACGGCCGGGACAGGGGACAGATACGCAGTATTTT.

CDR3 residues: CASSVSDRGGTGELFF. The CDR3 DNA follows: TGTGCCAGCAGCGTTTCGGACCGGGGGGGAACCGGGGAGCTGTTTTTT. The chain couples TRBV9 to TRBJ2-2; 8 bases fit TRBD2. Trimming removed 2 bases from V and 5 bases from J; junction bases left unmatched: 8. Per germline, CDR1 SGDLS and CDR2 YYNGEE. This CDR3 has 16 amino acids.

This chain connects TRBV19 to TRBJ1-5; the match to TRBD1 covers 8 bases. This CDR3 contains 16 residues. Germline V lookup: CDR1 LNHDA, CDR2 SQIVND (reference sequence). With V trimmed by 10 bases and J by 2 bases, 13 bases remained unmatched. This chain's CDR3 is CATKKREGQGNQPQHF. For the CDR3, the DNA is TGTGCCACAAAAAAGCGGGAGGGACAGGGCAATCAGCCCCAGCATTTT.

The V and J genes are TRBV3-1 (or the pseudogene TRBV3-2) and TRBJ2-1; TRBD1 matches 10 bases. J was trimmed by 6 bases and V by 4 bases; bases with no gene match: 12. CDR1 LGHDT and CDR2 YNNKEL come from the germline V gene (reference sequence). CDR3 length: 17 residues. This chain's CDR3 is CASSRGPGQGKCNEQFF. The CDR3 DNA is TGTGCCAGCAGCCGAGGACCGGGACAGGGGAAGTGCAATGAGCAGTTCTTC.

The chain is built from TRBV3-1 (or the pseudogene TRBV3-2) and TRBJ2-2, with 11 bases aligning to TRBD2. Germline values: CDR1 LGHDT, CDR2 YNNKEL (reference sequence). With V trimmed by 7 bases and J by 2 bases, 6 bases remained unmatched. CDR3 length equals 16 residues. CDR3 residues: CASTSLAGGNTGELFF. CDR3 DNA: TGTGCCAGCACCTCCCTAGCGGGGGGTAACACCGGGGAGCTGTTTTTT.

V and J are TRBV29-1 and TRBJ1-2; 8 bases are a match to TRBD1. Germline V gives CDR1 SQVTM, CDR2 ANQGSEA. The ends lost 5 bases at V and 4 bases at J; junction bases unmatched: 6. There are 13 residues in the CDR3. CDR3 loop: CSVTTGGGYGYTF. CDR3 nucleotides: TGCAGCGTTACTACAGGGGGTGGCTATGGCTACACCTTC.

The genes are TRBV28 and TRBJ2-7; possible D gene TRBD2, 6 bases. Trimming took off 2 bases at V and 0 bases at J, with 11 bases between the two ends. Germline V gene data show CDR1 as MDHEN and CDR2 as SYDVKM. The CDR3 covers 15 residues. The CDR3 DNA reads TGTGCCAGCAGTTTAGGCGGGGCTCACTCCTACGAGCAGTACTTC. Its protein is CASSLGGAHSYEQYF.